This T cell receptor beta chain derives from a study of Graves' ophthalmopathy and Graves' hyperthyroidism. Study summary: Sampling took place at initial diagnosis, with peripheral blood obtained before any treatment. Findings of the study overall: Separation of ophthalmopathy from stable hyperthyroidism was achieved by a 13-signature model, at about 91% sensitivity and approximately 84% specificity.

Reliance was placed on clinical symptoms, serum thyroxine, TRAb, thyroid ultrasound and orbital computed tomography for diagnosis. This clonotype was detected many times. Its antigen is unknown. Trimming pared 7 bases from V and 5 bases from J, leaving 11 bases between. This CDR3 is 12 amino acids long. The germline CDR1 and CDR2 sequences are MNHEY and SVGEGT. CDR3 regions of TCR beta were amplified from RNA transcripts. A first-round RT-PCR used HTBI primers, followed by a second-round multiplex PCR. TCRdb analysed the multiplex PCR reads with MiXCR anew, one entry per CDR3 protein. The sample has hundreds of thousands of distinct CDR3 sequences; around a fifth are singletons.

This TCR came from a woman aged 18-29 years with stable Graves' hyperthyroidism. The sequencing input was peripheral blood. This rearrangement joins TRBV6-2 or TRBV6-3 to TRBJ1-1; D remains unclear. In DNA, the CDR3 is TGTGCCAGCAAAGACCCCAGTACTGAAGCTTTCTTT. Its translation: CASKDPSTEAFF.